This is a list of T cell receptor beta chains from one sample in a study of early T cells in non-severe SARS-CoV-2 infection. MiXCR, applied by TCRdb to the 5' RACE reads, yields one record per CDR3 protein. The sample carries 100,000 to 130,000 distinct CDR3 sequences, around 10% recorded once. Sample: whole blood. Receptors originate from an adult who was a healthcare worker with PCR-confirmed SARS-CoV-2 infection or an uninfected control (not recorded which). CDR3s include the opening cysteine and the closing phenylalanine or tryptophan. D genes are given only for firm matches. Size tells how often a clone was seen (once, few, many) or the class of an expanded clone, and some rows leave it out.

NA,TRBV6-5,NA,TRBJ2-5,TGTGCCAGCAGTTACTCGACAGCCGAAGAGACCCAGTACTTC,CASSYSTAEETQYF
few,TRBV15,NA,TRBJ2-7,TGTGCCACCAGCAGGGGGACCCTCGCCTACGAGCAGTACTTC,CATSRGTLAYEQYF
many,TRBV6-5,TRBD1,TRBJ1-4,TGTGCCAGCAGCCAAACACAGGGGGCAGGTGAAAAACTGTTTTTT,CASSQTQGAGEKLFF
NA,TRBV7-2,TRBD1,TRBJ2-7,TGTGCCAGCAGCCGCCGGACAGGGCAGAGCGGCGAGCAGTACTTC,CASSRRTGQSGEQYF
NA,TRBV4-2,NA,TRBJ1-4,TGTGCCAGCAGCCAAGAAGGGCAGGGAATCAATGAAAAACTGTTTTTT,CASSQEGQGINEKLFF
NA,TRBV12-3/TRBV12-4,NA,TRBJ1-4,TGTGCCAGCAGTTTGAACAGGGCGAATGAAAAACTGTTTTTT,CASSLNRANEKLFF
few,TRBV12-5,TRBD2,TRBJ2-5,TGTGCTAGTGGGGACGGGATTGCGGGGGGACTAGCCGGAGAGACCCAGTACTTC,CASGDGIAGGLAGETQYF
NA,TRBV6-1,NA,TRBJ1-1,TGTGCCAGCAGCCGAGATGGGTCCCGGACTGAAGCTTTCTTT,CASSRDGSRTEAFF
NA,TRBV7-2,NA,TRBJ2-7,TGTGCCAGCAGCTTAGCGTGGATGCAGTACTTC,CASSLAWMQYF
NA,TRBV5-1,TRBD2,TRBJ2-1,TGCGCCAGCAGCGTAGTTCAAGCGGGAGGGGTTGATGAGCAGTTCTTC,CASSVVQAGGVDEQFF
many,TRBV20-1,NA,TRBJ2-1,TGCAGTGCTAGAGATCTGACCGGAGCGAGCTCCTACAATGAGCAGTTCTTC,CSARDLTGASSYNEQFF
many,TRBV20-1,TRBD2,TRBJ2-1,TGCAGTGCTAGGGCGGGGGGTTACAATGAGCAGTTCTTC,CSARAGGYNEQFF
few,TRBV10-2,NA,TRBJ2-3,TGCGCCAGTTCTAGCGTCGGGGGAGGTCAAGATACGCAGTATTTT,CASSSVGGGQDTQYF
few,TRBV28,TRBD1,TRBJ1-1,TGTGCCAGCAGTCCCGCGGGACAGGGGGCCGTGAACACTGAAGCTTTCTTT,CASSPAGQGAVNTEAFF
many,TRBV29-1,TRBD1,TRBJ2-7,TGCAGCGTTGAAAGAACAGGGGTAGGGGCCGAGCAGTACTTC,CSVERTGVGAEQYF
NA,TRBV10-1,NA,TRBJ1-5,TGCGCCAGCAGTGGGGGGTCCGATCAGCCCCAGCATTTT,CASSGGSDQPQHF
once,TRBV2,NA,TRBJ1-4,TGTGCCAGCGAAAGGGGCCGCCTTAATGAAAAACTGTTTTTT,CASERGRLNEKLFF
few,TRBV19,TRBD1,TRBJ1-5,TGTGCCAGTAACAGGGACAGGGGGAGTCAGCCCCAGCATTTT,CASNRDRGSQPQHF
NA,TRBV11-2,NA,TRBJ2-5,TGTGCCAGCGGCGCCCCAACGGAGACCCAGTACTTC,CASGAPTETQYF
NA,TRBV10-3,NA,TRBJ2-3,TGTGCCATCAGTGAGTCGATCAAAGGAGCGAGAGATACGCAGTATTTT,CAISESIKGARDTQYF
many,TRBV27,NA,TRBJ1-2,TGTGCCAGCAGCTTGGTAGGGGGACGGGGTGGCTACACCTTC,CASSLVGGRGGYTF
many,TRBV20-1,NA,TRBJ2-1,TGCAGTGTACGCCAGACTAGCTACAATGAGCAGTTCTTC,CSVRQTSYNEQFF
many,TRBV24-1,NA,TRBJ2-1,TGTGCCACCAGTGATCCTGGACCTGGGGATAATGAGCAGTTCTTC,CATSDPGPGDNEQFF
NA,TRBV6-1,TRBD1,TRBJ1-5,TGTGCCAGCAGTGAACCGGGACAGGGAAAAACTCAGCCCCAGCATTTT,CASSEPGQGKTQPQHF
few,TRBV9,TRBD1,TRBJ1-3,TGTGCCAGCAGCGGAGGGACAGCCTCTGGAAACACCATATATTTT,CASSGGTASGNTIYF
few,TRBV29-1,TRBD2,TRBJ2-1,TGCAGCGTACGACCGGGACTAGCTCGCGCCAATGAGCAGTTCTTC,CSVRPGLARANEQFF
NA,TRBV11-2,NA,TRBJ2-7,TGTGCCAGCAGCTTAACAGACTACGAGCAGTACTTC,CASSLTDYEQYF
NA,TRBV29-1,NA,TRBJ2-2,TGCAGCGTTGATAGGGCCTACCTGGTCGGGGAGCTGTTTTTT,CSVDRAYLVGELFF
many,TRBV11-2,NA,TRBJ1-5,TGTGCCAGCAGCTTTGGCAATCAGCCCCAGCATTTT,CASSFGNQPQHF
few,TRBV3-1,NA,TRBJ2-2,TGTGCCAGCAGCCAAGATACCCAGACCGGGGAGCTGTTTTTT,CASSQDTQTGELFF